A single TCR beta chain is shown here with its context. The antigen remains undetermined. Source study methods: To classify distant metastasis in papillary thyroid cancer, a model was built from CDR3 differences across clinicopathological groups. With MiXCR, TCRdb reprocessed the PCR reads. It is TCRdb's table, rather than the study itself, that gives the V and J calls and clone size. The data show around 37,000 clones, with 26% seen just once and roughly 8.8% held by the top ten. Thyroid surgery was preceded by no treatment in any patient. CDR1 is GTSNPN, CDR2 SVGIG, per germline (reference sequence). The V and J ends lost 2 bases and 4 bases, in that order; junction bases with no gene match: 6. The CDR3 is 14 residues long. The data derive from a study of metastatic and nonmetastatic thyroid tumors. On the study more broadly: Patients with malignant and benign thyroid disease provided blood and tumor or nodule tissue, whose repertoires were compared.

Points from the study as a whole: For both blood and tumor, malignant thyroid tumors reportedly showed significantly higher TCR beta diversity than benign nodules did.

V and J are TRBV30 and TRBJ2-7; 9 bases align to TRBD1. Source material: blood. The clonotype comes from a female donor with papillary thyroid cancer or a benign thyroid nodule (not recorded which). Some clones in this sample may be carry-over from other donors' samples. The CDR3 DNA sequence: TGTGCCTGGAGTCCCGGACAGGGGTTATACGAGCAGTACTTC. This encodes CAWSPGQGLYEQYF.